The table lists the clone carrying this TCR beta chain with many counts. Antigen: not known. The sample is drawn from a study of early T cells in non-severe SARS-CoV-2 infection. The overall study: The input, bulk RNA from unsorted whole blood, was sequenced, and chains were unpaired.

Researchers attached unique molecular identifiers to individual cDNA molecules. TCRdb re-derived calls from the 5' RACE reads in MiXCR, one entry per CDR3 protein. The sample consists of some 50,000 distinct CDR3 sequences, roughly a tenth of them appearing once. Study results and limitations: VDJdb matches were skewed toward anti-spike CD8 T cell responses.

This receptor was taken from an adult who was a healthcare worker with PCR-confirmed SARS-CoV-2 infection or an uninfected control (not recorded which). The specimen sequenced was whole blood.

The CDR3 nucleotides read TGTGCCAGCAGTTTAAGGCAGGGGGATGGCTACACCTTC. It is translated as CASSLRQGDGYTF. The gene calls are TRBV12-3 or TRBV12-4 and TRBJ1-2; 7 positions match TRBD1. This CDR3 region has 13 residues. Trimming at V came to 2 bases and at J to 6 bases, leaving 3 bases not matched to a gene.